Listed here are 2 T cell receptor beta chains from one sample, sequenced in a study of cytomegalovirus exposure and HLA in healthy donors. PCR used 60 Vbeta primers and 13 Jbeta primers. Libraries were prepared by immunoSEQ multiplex PCR; TCRdb keeps only in-frame clonotypes and omits some of them. The table records 100,000 to 150,000 clones, roughly 74% of them present only once. Sequenced: PBMCs. These receptors were collected from a woman in her forties or fifties in good health and CMV-seropositive.

The chain has TRBV18 and TRBJ1-5, with TRBD1 matching 8 bases. Germline trimming cut 3 bases from V and 0 bases from J; bases unmatched to any gene: 4. The germline gives CDR1 KGHSH, CDR2 LQKENI. The CDR3 has 16 residues. CDR3 nucleotides: TGTGCCAGCTCACCCTCGGACAGGGCTAGCAATCAGCCCCAGCATTTT. It translates to CASSPSDRASNQPQHF. The whole variable domain, remainder taken from reference TRBV18 and TRBJ1-5, is NAGVMQNPRHLVRRRGQEARLRCSPMKGHSHVYWYRQLPEEGLKFMVYLQKENIIDESGMPKERFSAEFPKEGPSILRIQQVVRGDSAAYFCASSPSDRASNQPQHFGDGTRLSIL.

The chain carries TRBV29-1 and TRBJ2-2; perhaps TRBD1 as D (5 bases). Germline V gene lookup returns CDR1 SQVTM and CDR2 ANQGSEA. The ends were cut back, 7 bases at V and 0 bases at J, with 6 bases in the middle. This CDR3 spans 12 amino acids. The CDR3 coding sequence is TGCAGCGGGGGCCCGAACACCGGGGAGCTGTTTTTT. Translated: CSGGPNTGELFF.